This TCR beta chain was recovered during a study of T cells in Graves' hyperthyroidism and ophthalmopathy. Notes on the study in general: Blood also held most thyroid clonotypes expanded beyond 0.001.

Germline assignment: CDR1 SQVTM and CDR2 ANQGSEA. Trimming took 3 bases from V and 7 from J; bases not matched to a gene: 8. The CDR3 is 14 residues long. About this clonotype: Its antigen is undetermined.

The CDR3 regions of TCR beta were amplified from RNA transcripts. The study used the HTBI primer set for a first-round RT-PCR of the TCR CDR3. TCRdb called the multiplex PCR reads again in MiXCR, with one record for every CDR3 protein. The profile shows 600,000 or so distinct CDR3 sequences, 15% to 20% of them singletons. Patients aged 18 to 65 had newly diagnosed hyperthyroidism lasting under 2 months. Out of 10 ml of fresh peripheral blood came the PBMCs. The gene calls are TRBV29-1 and TRBJ2-2; TRBD2 agrees at 7 bases. Sample: blood. This sequence was found in a woman in her twenties or thirties with Graves' hyperthyroidism. The CDR3 bases are TGCAGCGTTGAGGGCTTAGCGGGTTTCGGGGAGCTGTTTTTT. Protein: CSVEGLAGFGELFF.